The 4 T cell receptor beta chains reported below all come from one sample, sequenced in a study of CD4+ T cells in melanoma. Profiling relied on immunoSEQ multiplex PCR, and the TCRdb table lists in-frame clones only, not all of them. The table shows 90,000 to 130,000 clones, with 92% occurring only once. The sequenced sample was peripheral blood. These receptor sequences come from a human donor with melanoma.

The chain is built from TRBV2 and TRBJ1-2, with 10 positions matching TRBD1. Germline CDR1 and CDR2: SNHLY and FYNNEI. The V segment lost 5 bases and the J segment 5 bases; nucleotides outside the gene matches: 5. This CDR3 spans 14 amino acids. The CDR3 region has the DNA TGTGCCAGCAGTCGACAGGGGGCTCGGTATGGCTACACCTTC. Amino acids: CASSRQGARYGYTF. The full variable domain, completed using reference TRBV2 and TRBJ1-2, is EPEVTQTPSHQVTQMGQEVILRCVPISNHLYFYWYRQILGQKVEFLVSFYNNEISEKSEIFDDQFSVERPDGSNFTLKIRSTKLEDSAMYFCASSRQGARYGYTFGSGTRLTVV.

V usage is TRBV5-1 and J usage is TRBJ2-7; 7 nucleotides line up with TRBD1. Germline loops: CDR1 SGHRS, CDR2 YFSETQ. V lost 5 bases, J lost 0 bases, and 8 bases stayed unmatched. CDR3 length equals 15 residues. The DNA of the CDR3 is TGCGCCAGCAGTGAGCTCGGGGACAGCTCCTACGAGCAGTACTTC. Translated: CASSELGDSSYEQYF. The whole variable domain, filled in from reference TRBV5-1 and TRBJ2-7, reads KAGVTQTPRYLIKTRGQQVTLSCSPISGHRSVSWYQQTPGQGLQFLFEYFSETQRNKGNFPGRFSGRQFSNSRSEMNVSTLELGDSALYLCASSELGDSSYEQYFGPGTRLTVT.

The CDR3 reads CASWDGQGNQPQHF. The CDR3 DNA is TGTGCCAGCTGGGATGGACAGGGGAATCAGCCCCAGCATTTT. This chain uses TRBV7-3 with TRBJ1-5, with 9 bases matching TRBD1. The V gene end was trimmed by 8 bases and the J gene end by 4 bases; junction bases not matched to a gene: 6. CDR1 and CDR2 (germline): SGHTA, FQGTGA. The CDR3 length is 14 residues. Supplemented by reference TRBV7-3 and TRBJ1-5, the full variable domain reads GAGVSQTPSNKVTEKGKYVELRCDPISGHTALYWYRQSLGQGPEFLIYFQGTGAADDSGLPNDRFFAVRPEGSVSTLKIQRTERGDSAVYLCASWDGQGNQPQHFGDGTRLSIL.

This chain links TRBV7-2 with TRBJ1-4; D remains ambiguous. CDR3 length: 13 residues. Trimming took 0 bases from V and 7 from J, leaving 6 bases between them. Germline CDR1 is SGHTA and CDR2 is FQGNSA. The CDR3 bases are TGTGCCAGCAGCTTAGCGTTAGGTGAAAAACTGTTTTTT. Protein sequence: CASSLALGEKLFF.